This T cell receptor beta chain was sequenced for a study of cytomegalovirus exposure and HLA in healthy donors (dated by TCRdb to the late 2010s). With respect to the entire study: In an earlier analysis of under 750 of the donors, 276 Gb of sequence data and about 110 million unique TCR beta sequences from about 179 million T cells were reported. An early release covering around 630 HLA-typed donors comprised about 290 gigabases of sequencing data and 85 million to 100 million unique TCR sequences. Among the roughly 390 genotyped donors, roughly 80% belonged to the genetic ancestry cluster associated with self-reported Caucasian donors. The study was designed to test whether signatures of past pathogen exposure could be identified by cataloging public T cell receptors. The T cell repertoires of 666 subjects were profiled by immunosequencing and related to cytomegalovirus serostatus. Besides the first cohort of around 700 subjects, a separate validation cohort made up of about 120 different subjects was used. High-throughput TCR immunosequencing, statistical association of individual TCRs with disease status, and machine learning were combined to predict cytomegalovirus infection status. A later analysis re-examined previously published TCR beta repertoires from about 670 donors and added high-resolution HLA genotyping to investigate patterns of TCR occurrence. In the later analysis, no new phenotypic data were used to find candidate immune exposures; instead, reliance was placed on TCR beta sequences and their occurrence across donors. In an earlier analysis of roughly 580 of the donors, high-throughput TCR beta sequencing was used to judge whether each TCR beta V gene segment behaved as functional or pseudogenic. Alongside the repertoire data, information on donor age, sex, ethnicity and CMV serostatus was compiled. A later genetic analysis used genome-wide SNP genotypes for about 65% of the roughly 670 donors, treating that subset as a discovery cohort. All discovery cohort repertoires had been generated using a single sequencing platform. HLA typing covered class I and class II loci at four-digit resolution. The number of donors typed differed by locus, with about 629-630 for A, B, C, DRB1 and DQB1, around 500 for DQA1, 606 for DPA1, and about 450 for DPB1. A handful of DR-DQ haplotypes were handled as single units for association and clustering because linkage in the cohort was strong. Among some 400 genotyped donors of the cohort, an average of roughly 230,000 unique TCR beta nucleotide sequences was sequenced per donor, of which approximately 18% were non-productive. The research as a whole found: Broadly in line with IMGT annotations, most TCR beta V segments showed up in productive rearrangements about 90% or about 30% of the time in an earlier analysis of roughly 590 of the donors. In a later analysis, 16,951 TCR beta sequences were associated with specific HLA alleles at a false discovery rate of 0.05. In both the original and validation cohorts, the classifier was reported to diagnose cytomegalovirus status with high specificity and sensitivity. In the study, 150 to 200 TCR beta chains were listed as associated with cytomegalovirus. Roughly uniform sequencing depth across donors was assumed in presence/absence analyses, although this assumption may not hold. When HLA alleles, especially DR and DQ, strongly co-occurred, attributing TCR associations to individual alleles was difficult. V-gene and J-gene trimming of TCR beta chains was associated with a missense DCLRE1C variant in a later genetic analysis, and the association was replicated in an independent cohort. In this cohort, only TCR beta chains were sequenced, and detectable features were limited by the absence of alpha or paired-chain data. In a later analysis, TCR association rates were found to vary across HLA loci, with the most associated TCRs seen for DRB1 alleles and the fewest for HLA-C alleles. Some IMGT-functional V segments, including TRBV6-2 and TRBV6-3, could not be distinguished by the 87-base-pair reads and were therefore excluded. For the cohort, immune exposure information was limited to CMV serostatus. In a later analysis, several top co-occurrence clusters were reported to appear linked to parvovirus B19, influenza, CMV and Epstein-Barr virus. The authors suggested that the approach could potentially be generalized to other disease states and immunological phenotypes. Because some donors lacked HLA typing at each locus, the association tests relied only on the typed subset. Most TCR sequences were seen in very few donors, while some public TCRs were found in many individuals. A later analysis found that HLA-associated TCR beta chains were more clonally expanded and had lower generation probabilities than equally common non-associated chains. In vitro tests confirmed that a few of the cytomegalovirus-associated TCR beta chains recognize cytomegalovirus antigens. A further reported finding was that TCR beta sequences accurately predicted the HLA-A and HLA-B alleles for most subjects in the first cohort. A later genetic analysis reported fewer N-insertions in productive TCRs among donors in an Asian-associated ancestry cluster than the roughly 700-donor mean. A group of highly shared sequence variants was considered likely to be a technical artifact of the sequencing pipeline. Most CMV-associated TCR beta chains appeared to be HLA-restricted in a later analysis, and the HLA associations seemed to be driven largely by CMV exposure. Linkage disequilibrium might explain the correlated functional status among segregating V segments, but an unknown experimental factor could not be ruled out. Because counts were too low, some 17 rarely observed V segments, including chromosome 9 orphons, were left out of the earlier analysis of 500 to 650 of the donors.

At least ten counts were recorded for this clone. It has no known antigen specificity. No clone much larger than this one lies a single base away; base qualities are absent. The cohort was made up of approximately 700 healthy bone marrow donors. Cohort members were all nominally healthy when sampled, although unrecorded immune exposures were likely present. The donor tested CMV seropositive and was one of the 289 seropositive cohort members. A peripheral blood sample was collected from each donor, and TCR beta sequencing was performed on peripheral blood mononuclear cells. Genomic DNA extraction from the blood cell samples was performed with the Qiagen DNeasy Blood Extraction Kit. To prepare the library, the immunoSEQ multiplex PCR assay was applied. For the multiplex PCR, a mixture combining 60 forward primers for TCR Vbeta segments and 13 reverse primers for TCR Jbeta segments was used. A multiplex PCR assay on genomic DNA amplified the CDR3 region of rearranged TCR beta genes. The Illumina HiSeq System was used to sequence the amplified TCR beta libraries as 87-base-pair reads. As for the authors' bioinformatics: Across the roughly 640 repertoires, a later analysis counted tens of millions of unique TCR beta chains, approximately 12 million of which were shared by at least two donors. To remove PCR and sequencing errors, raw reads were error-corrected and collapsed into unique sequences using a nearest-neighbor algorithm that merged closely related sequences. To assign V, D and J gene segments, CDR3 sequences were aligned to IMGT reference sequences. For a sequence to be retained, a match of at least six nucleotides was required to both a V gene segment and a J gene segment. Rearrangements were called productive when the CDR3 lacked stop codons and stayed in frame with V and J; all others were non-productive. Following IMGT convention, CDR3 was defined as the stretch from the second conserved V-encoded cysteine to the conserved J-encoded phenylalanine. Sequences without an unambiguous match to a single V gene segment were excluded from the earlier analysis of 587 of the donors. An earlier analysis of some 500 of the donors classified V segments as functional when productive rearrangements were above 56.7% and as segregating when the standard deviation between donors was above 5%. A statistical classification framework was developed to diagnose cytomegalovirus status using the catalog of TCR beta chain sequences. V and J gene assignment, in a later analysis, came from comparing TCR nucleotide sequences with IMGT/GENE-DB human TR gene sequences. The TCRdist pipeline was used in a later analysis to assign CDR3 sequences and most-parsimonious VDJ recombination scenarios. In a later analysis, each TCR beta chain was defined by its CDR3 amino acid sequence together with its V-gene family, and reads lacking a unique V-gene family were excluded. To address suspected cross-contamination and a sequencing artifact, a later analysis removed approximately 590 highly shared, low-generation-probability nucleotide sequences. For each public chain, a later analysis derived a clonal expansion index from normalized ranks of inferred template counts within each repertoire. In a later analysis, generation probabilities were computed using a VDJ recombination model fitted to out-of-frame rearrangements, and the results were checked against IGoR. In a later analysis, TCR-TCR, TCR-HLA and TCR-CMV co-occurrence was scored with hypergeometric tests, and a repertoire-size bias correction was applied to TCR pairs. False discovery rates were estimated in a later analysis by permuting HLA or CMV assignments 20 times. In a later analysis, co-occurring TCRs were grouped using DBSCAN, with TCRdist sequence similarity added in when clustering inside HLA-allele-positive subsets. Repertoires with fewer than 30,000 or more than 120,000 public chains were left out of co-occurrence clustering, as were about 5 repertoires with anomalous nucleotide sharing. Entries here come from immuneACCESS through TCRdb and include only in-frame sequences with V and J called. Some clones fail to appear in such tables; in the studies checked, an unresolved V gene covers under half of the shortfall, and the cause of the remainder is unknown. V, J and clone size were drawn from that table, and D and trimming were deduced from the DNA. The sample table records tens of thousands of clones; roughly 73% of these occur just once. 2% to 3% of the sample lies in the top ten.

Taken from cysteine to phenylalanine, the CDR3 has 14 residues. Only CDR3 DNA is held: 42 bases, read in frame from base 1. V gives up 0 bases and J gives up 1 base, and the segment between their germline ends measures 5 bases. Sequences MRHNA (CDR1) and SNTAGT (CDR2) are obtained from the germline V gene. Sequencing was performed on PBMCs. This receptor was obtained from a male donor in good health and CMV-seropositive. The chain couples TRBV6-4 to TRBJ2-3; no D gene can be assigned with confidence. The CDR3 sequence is CASSDSQGTDTQYF. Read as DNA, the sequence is TGTGCCAGCAGTGACTCGCAGGGCACAGATACGCAGTATTTT.